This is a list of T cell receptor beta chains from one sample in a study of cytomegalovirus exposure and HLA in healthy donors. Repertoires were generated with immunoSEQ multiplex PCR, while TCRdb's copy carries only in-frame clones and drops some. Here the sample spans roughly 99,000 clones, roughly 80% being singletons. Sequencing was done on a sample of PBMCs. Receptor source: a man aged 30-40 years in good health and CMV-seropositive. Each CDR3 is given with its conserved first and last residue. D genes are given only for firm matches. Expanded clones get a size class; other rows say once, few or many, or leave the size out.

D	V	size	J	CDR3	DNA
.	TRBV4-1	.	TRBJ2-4	CASSPLGGRENIQYF	TGCGCCAGCAGCCCGCTCGGGGGGCGCGAAAACATTCAGTACTTC
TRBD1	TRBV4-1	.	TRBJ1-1	CASSLRDRGPEAFF	TGCGCCAGCAGCCTACGGGACAGGGGACCTGAAGCTTTCTTT
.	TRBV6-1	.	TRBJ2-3	CASSEAGGVNTDTQYF	TGTGCCAGCAGTGAAGCTGGCGGGGTGAACACAGATACGCAGTATTTT
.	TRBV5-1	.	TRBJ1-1	CASSLWSSGARTEAFF	TGCGCCAGCAGCTTGTGGTCTTCAGGGGCGCGGACTGAAGCTTTCTTT
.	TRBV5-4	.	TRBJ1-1	CASSMLTGEAFF	TGTGCCAGCAGCATGCTAACGGGTGAAGCTTTCTTT
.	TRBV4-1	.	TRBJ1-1	CASSQERRLNTEAFF	TGCGCCAGCAGCCAAGAGAGGAGATTGAACACTGAAGCTTTCTTT
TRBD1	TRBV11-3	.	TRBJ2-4	CASSLGQGVRNIQYF	TGTGCCAGCAGCTTAGGACAGGGAGTTAGAAACATTCAGTACTTC
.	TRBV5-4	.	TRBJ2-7	CASSLGTTYEQYF	TGTGCCAGCAGCTTGGGCACAACCTACGAGCAGTACTTC
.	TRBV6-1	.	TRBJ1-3	CASRAGTSGNTIYF	TGTGCCAGCAGAGCGGGGACCTCTGGAAACACCATATATTTT
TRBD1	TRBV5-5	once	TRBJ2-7	CASSLRGTGWNEQYF	TGTGCCAGCAGCCTTAGGGGGACAGGATGGAACGAGCAGTACTTC
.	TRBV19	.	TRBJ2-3	CASSMGRTPSTDTQYF	TGTGCCAGTAGTATGGGGCGGACACCTAGCACAGATACGCAGTATTTT
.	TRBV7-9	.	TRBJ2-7	CASSPWDWAREQYF	TGTGCCAGCAGCCCTTGGGACTGGGCGAGGGAGCAGTACTTC
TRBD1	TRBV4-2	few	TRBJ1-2	CASSQVGQGDYGYTF	TGTGCCAGCAGCCAGGTCGGACAGGGAGACTATGGCTACACCTTC
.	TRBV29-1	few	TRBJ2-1	CSVEETRRSYEQFF	TGCAGCGTTGAAGAGACCCGTCGGAGTTATGAGCAGTTCTTC
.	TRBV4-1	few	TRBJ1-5	CASSQDRQSNQPQHF	TGCGCCAGCAGCCAAGACAGGCAAAGCAATCAGCCCCAGCATTTT
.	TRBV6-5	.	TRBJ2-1	CASSLYNEQFF	TGTGCCAGCAGCCTATACAATGAGCAGTTCTTC
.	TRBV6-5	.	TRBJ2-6	CASSPLYSGANVLTF	TGTGCCAGCAGTCCACTTTACTCTGGGGCCAACGTCCTGACTTTC
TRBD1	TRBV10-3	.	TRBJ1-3	CAIRDRVDSGNTIYF	TGTGCCATCAGGGACAGGGTGGACTCTGGAAACACCATATATTTT
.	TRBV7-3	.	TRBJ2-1	CASSPVGGYNEQFF	TGTGCCAGCAGCCCGGTAGGGGGCTACAATGAGCAGTTCTTC
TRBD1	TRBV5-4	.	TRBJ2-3	CASSFTGGSTDTQYF	TGTGCCAGCAGCTTTACAGGGGGGAGTACAGATACGCAGTATTTT
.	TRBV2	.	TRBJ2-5	CASRIPVSAGTQYF	TGTGCCAGCAGGATCCCTGTCTCGGCGGGGACCCAGTACTTC
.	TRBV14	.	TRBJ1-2	CASSQAGVRWTF	TGTGCCAGCAGCCAAGCGGGAGTACGGTGGACCTTC
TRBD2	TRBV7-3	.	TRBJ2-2	CASSLTTSGGASGELFF	TGTGCCAGCAGCTTAACGACTAGCGGGGGGGCATCCGGGGAGCTGTTTTTT
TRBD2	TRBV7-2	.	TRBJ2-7	CASSGGGSSYEQYF	TGTGCCAGCAGCGGCGGGGGGAGCTCCTACGAGCAGTACTTC
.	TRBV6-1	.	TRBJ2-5	CASSEIQQETQYF	TGTGCCAGCAGTGAAATACAGCAAGAGACCCAGTACTTC
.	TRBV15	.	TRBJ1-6	CATSRDQGSSSPLHF	TGTGCCACCAGCAGAGATCAGGGTAGTAGTTCACCCCTCCACTTT
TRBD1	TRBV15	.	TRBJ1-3	CATSRAGTGPTGFTIYF	TGTGCCACCAGCAGAGCTGGGACAGGGCCAACGGGGTTCACCATATATTTT
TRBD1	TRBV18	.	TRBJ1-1	CASSPGTAEAFF	TGTGCCAGCTCACCCGGGACAGCTGAAGCTTTCTTT
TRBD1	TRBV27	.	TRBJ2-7	CASSLVGTGDYEQYF	TGTGCCAGCAGTTTAGTTGGGACAGGGGACTACGAGCAGTACTTC
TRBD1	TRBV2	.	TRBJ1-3	CASSWDRGLSGNTIYF	TGTGCCAGCAGCTGGGACAGGGGGCTTTCTGGAAACACCATATATTTT
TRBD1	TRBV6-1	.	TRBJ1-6	CASSERKPGQGALPYSPLHF	TGTGCCAGCAGTGAACGGAAACCGGGACAGGGCGCCCTCCCTTATTCACCCCTCCACTTT
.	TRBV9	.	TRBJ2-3	CASSVGTAIIDTQYF	TGTGCCAGCAGCGTAGGGACTGCAATCATAGATACGCAGTATTTT
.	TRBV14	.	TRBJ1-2	CASSRGTGYGYTF	TGTGCCAGCAGCCGGGGAACGGGGTATGGCTACACCTTC
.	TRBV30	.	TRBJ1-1	CAWSVPPSKAFF	TGTGCCTGGAGTGTTCCCCCTTCTAAAGCTTTCTTT
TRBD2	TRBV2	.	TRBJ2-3	CASSDGTSGFTDTQYF	TGTGCCAGCAGTGACGGGACTAGCGGATTCACAGATACGCAGTATTTT
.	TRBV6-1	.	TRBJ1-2	CASTAGANYGYTF	TGTGCCAGCACCGCTGGGGCGAACTATGGCTACACCTTC
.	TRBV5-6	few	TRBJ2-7	CASSSTGGGYEQYF	TGTGCCAGCAGCTCTACAGGGGGGGGCTACGAGCAGTACTTC
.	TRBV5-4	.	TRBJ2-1	CASRPGGASSYNEQFF	TGTGCCAGCAGGCCGGGCGGGGCAAGCTCCTACAATGAGCAGTTCTTC
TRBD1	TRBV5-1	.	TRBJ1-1	CASSPGQGVTEAFF	TGCGCCAGCAGCCCCGGACAGGGGGTAACTGAAGCTTTCTTT
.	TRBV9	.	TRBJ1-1	CASSVRGGQGTEAFF	TGTGCCAGCAGCGTCCGCGGGGGGCAAGGGACTGAAGCTTTCTTT
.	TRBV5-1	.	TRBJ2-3	CASSEKAGYTDTQYF	TGCGCCAGCAGCGAAAAGGCGGGATACACAGATACGCAGTATTTT
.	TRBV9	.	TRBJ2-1	CASSLSLTGPRNEQFF	TGTGCCAGCAGCCTAAGCCTGACAGGACCGAGGAATGAGCAGTTCTTC
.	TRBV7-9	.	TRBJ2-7	CASSQASRAYEQYF	TGTGCCAGCAGCCAAGCGTCCAGGGCCTACGAGCAGTACTTC
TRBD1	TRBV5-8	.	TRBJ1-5	CASSFPGTDNQPQHF	TGTGCCAGCAGCTTCCCCGGGACAGATAATCAGCCCCAGCATTTT
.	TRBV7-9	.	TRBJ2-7	CSSSSIYEQYF	TGTTCCAGCAGCTCAATTTACGAGCAGTACTTC
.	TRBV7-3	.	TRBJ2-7	CASSYQGNYEQYF	TGTGCCAGCAGCTACCAGGGCAACTACGAGCAGTACTTC
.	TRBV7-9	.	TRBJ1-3	CASSLEGKSGNTIYF	TGTGCCAGCAGCTTAGAGGGGAAAAGCGGAAACACCATATATTTT
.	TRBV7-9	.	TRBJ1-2	CSSILLSRGSNYGYTF	TGTTCCAGCATCCTCTTAAGTAGGGGGTCAAACTATGGCTACACCTTC
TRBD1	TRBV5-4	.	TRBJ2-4	CASSLGTGLAKNIQYF	TGTGCCAGCAGCTTGGGGACAGGTCTAGCCAAAAACATTCAGTACTTC
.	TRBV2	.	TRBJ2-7	CASSEAPQPYEQYF	TGTGCCAGCAGTGAAGCCCCACAGCCCTACGAGCAGTACTTC
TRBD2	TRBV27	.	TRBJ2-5	CASSFSPGGETQYF	TGTGCCAGCAGTTTCTCCCCCGGGGGGGAGACCCAGTACTTC
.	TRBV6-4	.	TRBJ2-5	CASSQSGDAQETQYF	TGTGCCAGCAGTCAGTCGGGGGACGCACAAGAGACCCAGTACTTC
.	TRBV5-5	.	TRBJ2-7	CASSLVTGLTYEQYF	TGTGCCAGCAGCTTGGTGACAGGTTTAACCTACGAGCAGTACTTC
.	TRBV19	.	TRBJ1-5	CASSMTSGQPQHF	TGTGCCAGTAGTATGACCTCCGGGCAGCCCCAGCATTTT
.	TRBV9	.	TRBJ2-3	CASSVGRDTQYF	TGTGCCAGCAGCGTAGGGAGGGATACGCAGTATTTT
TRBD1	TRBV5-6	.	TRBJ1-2	CASSLGTGLATSGYTF	TGTGCCAGCAGCTTGGGGACAGGACTAGCGACCTCTGGCTACACCTTC
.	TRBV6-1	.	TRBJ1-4	CASSDLSGTTNEKLFF	TGTGCCAGCAGTGACCTTTCAGGGACAACTAATGAAAAACTGTTTTTT
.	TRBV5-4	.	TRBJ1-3	CASSAGVSGNTIYF	TGTGCCAGCAGCGCGGGCGTCTCTGGAAACACCATATATTTT
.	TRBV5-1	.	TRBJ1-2	CASSPDRPSWGYTF	TGCGCCAGCAGTCCTGACAGACCCAGCTGGGGCTACACCTTC
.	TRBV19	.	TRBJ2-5	CASKVTGYGETQYF	TGTGCCAGTAAGGTGACAGGTTACGGAGAGACCCAGTACTTC